The subject of this entry is one TCR beta chain. Its antigen is unknown. A multiplex PCR was run with 60 Vbeta primers and 13 Jbeta primers. Data came from immunoSEQ multiplex PCR; TCRdb stores just in-frame clones and leaves some out. The repertoire includes 130,000 or so clones, roughly 80% of them detected once, and roughly 1% sits in the top ten. The sample comes from a study of cytomegalovirus exposure and HLA in healthy donors. Germline CDR1 SGHRS, CDR2 YFSETQ. Trimming removed 0 bases from V and 0 bases from J, with 5 bases in between. The CDR3 is made up of 14 amino acids. Findings and caveats of the study: Indistinguishability led to the exclusion of some V segments, TRBV6-2 and TRBV6-3 included.

This clonotype was obtained from a woman aged 55-69 years in good health and CMV-seronegative. The specimen was PBMCs. The chain joins TRBV5-1 to TRBJ2-3; no clear D gene. Here the CDR3 DNA reads TGCGCCAGCAGCTTGGACAGAAGCACAGATACGCAGTATTTT. Its translation: CASSLDRSTDTQYF.